Listed here are 17 T cell receptor beta chains from one sample, sequenced in a study of blood T cell repertoires in COVID-19. Clones were read by immunoSEQ multiplex PCR, and TCRdb kept only the in-frame ones, dropping some. The table records approximately 180,000 clones, more than 75% of them present only once. The sequenced sample was peripheral blood. Receptors were obtained from a person aged 65 to 79 with COVID-19, enrolled during active disease.

The chain combines TRBV10-2 with TRBJ2-3; TRBD2 matches 13 bases. Germline V gene sequence: CDR1 WSHSY, CDR2 SAAADI. V dropped 2 bases and J dropped 3; count of bases not matched to a gene: 20. The CDR3 is 22 amino acids. CDR3 in amino acids: CASSEARKGLLAGGPLTDTQYF. The CDR3 nucleotides read TGCGCCAGCAGTGAGGCGAGAAAGGGGTTACTAGCGGGGGGGCCTTTGACAGATACGCAGTATTTT.

The V gene is TRBV7-2, the J gene TRBJ1-2; D not certain. The CDR3 consists of 14 residues. Germline values: CDR1 SGHTA, CDR2 FQGNSA. V shed 1 base and J shed 2 bases, with 8 bases lying between them. The CDR3 DNA sequence: TGTGCCAGCAGCTTAGAACAGATCAACTATGGCTACACCTTC. Translated: CASSLEQINYGYTF. The full variable domain, in which reference TRBV7-2 and TRBJ1-2 provide the parts outside the CDR3, is GAGVSQSPSNKVTEKGKDVELRCDPISGHTALYWYRQSLGQGLEFLIYFQGNSAPDKSGLPSDRFSAERTGGSVSTLTIQRTQQEDSAVYLCASSLEQINYGYTFGSGTRLTVV.

The chain joins TRBV11-2 to TRBJ2-2, with TRBD2 identical over 7 bases. The germline gives CDR1 SGHAT, CDR2 FQNNGV. V gave up 2 bases and J gave up 0 bases; unmatched junction bases: 6. The CDR3 is 17 amino acids. The CDR3 spells CASSLSGGTSNTGELFF. CDR3 DNA: TGTGCCAGCAGCTTATCCGGGGGGACGTCGAACACCGGGGAGCTGTTTTTT.

The V gene is TRBV7-8, the J gene TRBJ2-2, with TRBD2 matching over 8 bases. This CDR3 has 19 residues. Per the germline V gene, CDR1 is SGHVS and CDR2 is FQNEAQ. The J segment lost 2 bases and the V segment lost 2 bases, leaving 13 bases of the junction unmatched. CDR3 in DNA: TGTGCCAGCAGCTTATGGTCGGCGGGGGGAGGATACAACACCGGGGAGCTGTTTTTT. It codes for CASSLWSAGGGYNTGELFF. The full variable domain, its missing parts supplied by reference TRBV7-8 and TRBJ2-2, is GAGVSQSPRYKVAKRGQDVALRCDPISGHVSLFWYQQALGQGPEFLTYFQNEAQLDKSGLPSDRFFAERPEGSVSTLKIQRTQQEDSAVYLCASSLWSAGGGYNTGELFFGEGSRLTVL.

The chain has TRBV6-2 or TRBV6-3 and TRBJ2-4, with D maybe TRBD2 (5 bases). The CDR3 is made up of 15 amino acids. The V end was cut by 4 bases, the J end by 1 base, with 11 bases between. In germline, CDR1 is MNHEY, CDR2 SVGEGT. In DNA, the CDR3 is TGTGCCAGCAGTTGGGAAGGGAGTGCCAAAAACATTCAGTACTTC. Translating gives CASSWEGSAKNIQYF.

This chain uses TRBV19 with TRBJ2-2, with 9 positions matching TRBD2. CDR3 length: 14 amino acids. Trimming at V came to 7 bases and at J to 4 bases, leaving 4 bases not matched to a gene. Germline V gene data show CDR1 as LNHDA and CDR2 as SQIVND (reference sequence). The CDR3 DNA sequence: TGTGCCAGTACGAGCGGGGGGTTCACCGGGGAGCTGTTTTTT. It is translated as CASTSGGFTGELFF.

This chain uses TRBV11-2 with TRBJ2-2; D perhaps matches TRBD2 (6 bases). Deletions cut 0 bases from V and 7 bases from J, with 12 bases between. CDR3 size: 15 residues. CDR1 is SGHAT, CDR2 FQNNGV, per germline. The CDR3 sequence is CASSLDRGAVGELFF. DNA of the CDR3: TGTGCCAGCAGCTTAGATCGCGGGGCCGTCGGGGAGCTGTTTTTT.

The chain recombines TRBV23-1 with TRBJ2-2; TRBD2 agrees at 12 bases. TRBV23-1 is designated an ORF whose function remains uncertain. The CDR3 sequence is 15 residues long. J gave up 7 bases and V 6 bases, and 6 bases lay outside the gene matches. CDR3 coding DNA: TGCGCCAGCAGGCGACTAGCGGGAGAGGTCGGGGAGCTGTTTTTT. This translates into CASRRLAGEVGELFF.

The chain joins TRBV30 to TRBJ1-2; a weak D match, TRBD1 (5 bases). From germline, CDR1 is GTSNPN and CDR2 SVGIG (reference sequence). CDR3 length equals 11 residues. The ends were cut back, 2 bases at V and 8 bases at J, with 9 bases in the middle. The CDR3 sequence is CAWSQGRGYTF. The CDR3 DNA is TGTGCCTGGAGTCAGGGTAGGGGCTACACCTTC.

J is TRBJ2-1 and V is TRBV20-1; D is possibly TRBD2 (7 bases). Deletions cut 5 bases from V and 10 bases from J, with 12 bases between. The CDR3 covers 11 residues. Germline V gene data show CDR1 as DFQATT and CDR2 as SNEGSKA (reference sequence). This CDR3 reads CSARRGAEQFF. CDR3 bases: TGCAGTGCTCGACGGGGGGCAGAGCAGTTCTTC.

The V and J genes are TRBV28 and TRBJ2-1; 11 positions match TRBD2. There are 16 residues in the CDR3. Unmatched junction bases numbered 15, after V lost 8 bases and J lost 9 bases. CDR1 and CDR2 from the germline V gene are MDHEN and SYDVKM. CDR3 in DNA: TGTGCCAGCTCAGCCACAGGGCTAGCGGGGGGCGGTGAGCAGTTCTTC. Its translation: CASSATGLAGGGEQFF.

The V and J genes are TRBV28 and TRBJ1-6; no clear D. Trimming removed 4 bases from V and 10 bases from J, with 20 bases in between. The germline V gene has CDR1 MDHEN and CDR2 SYDVKM. The CDR3 is 16 residues long. The CDR3 DNA sequence: TGTGCCAGCAGTTCACCCGCACCGGGAAATCGGTCACCCCTCCACTTT. It encodes CASSSPAPGNRSPLHF.

The chain joins TRBV6-2 or TRBV6-3 to TRBJ2-1; D ambiguous. V shed 4 bases and J shed 0 bases, with 10 bases lying between them. The CDR3 loop spans 15 amino acids. Germline values: CDR1 MNHEY, CDR2 SVGEGT. Here the CDR3 reads CASSLLGFSYNEQFF. The CDR3 nucleotides are TGTGCCAGCAGTTTACTGGGCTTCTCCTACAATGAGCAGTTCTTC.

The rearrangement links TRBV3-1 (or the pseudogene TRBV3-2) to TRBJ2-1; 7 bases match TRBD2. The germline V gene encodes CDR1 LGHDT and CDR2 YNNKEL (reference sequence). The length of the CDR3 is 17 residues. Germline trimming cut 0 bases from V and 2 bases from J; bases unmatched to any gene: 7. The CDR3 protein is CASSQECGGSPYNEQFF. The CDR3 DNA reads as TGTGCCAGCAGCCAAGAATGCGGCGGGAGCCCCTACAATGAGCAGTTCTTC.

The chain uses TRBV7-3 and TRBJ2-1; 12 bases agree with TRBD2. Per germline, CDR1 SGHTA and CDR2 FQGTGA. The CDR3 extends over 16 amino acids. Unmatched junction bases numbered 6, after V lost 5 bases and J lost 4 bases. DNA for the CDR3: TGTGCCAGCAGCGCCGAACTAGCGGGGGGATACAATGAGCAGTTCTTC. It yields the protein CASSAELAGGYNEQFF.

The chain uses TRBV12-3 or TRBV12-4 and TRBJ2-5; weak D call: TRBD2 (5 bases). The CDR3 is made up of 13 amino acids. Trimming removed 3 bases at V and 4 bases at J, with 9 bases between. The CDR3 DNA sequence: TGTGCCAGCAGTTTCAACGGGGTAGAGACCCAGTACTTC. It codes for CASSFNGVETQYF.

The V gene is TRBV6-5, the J gene TRBJ1-2, with D possibly matching TRBD1 (6 bases). This CDR3 region has 14 residues. The V end was cut by 6 bases, the J end by 4 bases, with 15 bases between. Germline values: CDR1 MNHEY, CDR2 SVGAGI. The CDR3 region is CASSPGQSFYGYTF. DNA for the CDR3: TGTGCCAGCAGCCCGGGACAATCCTTCTATGGCTACACCTTC.